This TCR beta chain was retrieved from a study of T cells in localized non-small cell lung cancer. Study results and limitations: In adjacent lung, a median around 52 of the top 100 tumor clones were found. Uninvolved adjacent lung had the highest recorded T cell clonality, with tumor below it.

V lost 1 base, J lost 2 bases, and 4 bases lay in between. This CDR3 contains 13 residues. Germline loops: CDR1 SGHAT, CDR2 FQNNGV. Libraries were prepared by immunoSEQ multiplex PCR; TCRdb keeps only in-frame clonotypes and omits some of them. Seen here are 7,500 to 10,000 clones, 90% observed once, and the top ten hold 15% to 20%. Of note for this clone: The antigen is not known.

The V call is TRBV11-2, the J call TRBJ2-3, with unresolved D. Sequenced material: peripheral blood, taken before any cancer treatment. The receptor's source is a male donor older than 55 with stage III squamous cell lung carcinoma. The CDR3 DNA reads TGTGCCAGCAGCTTAGTCCTCACAGATACGCAGTATTTT. Its translation: CASSLVLTDTQYF.